One sample yielded the 30 T cell receptor beta chains listed below, sequenced in a study of tumor-infiltrating lymphocytes in primary liver carcinoma (TCRdb year 2017). The sample was run on an Illumina HiSeq 2500. Starting from around 500 ng total RNA, TCRbeta-specific cDNA was produced by reverse transcription with a constant-region primer and ProtoScript II reverse transcriptase. TCRbeta libraries were built with three nested multiplex PCR rounds, a slightly modified ARM-PCR procedure. Each of the first two PCR rounds ran for approximately 11 cycles using multiplex TRBV1-TRBV30 forward primers together with a Cbeta reverse primer. The public sequencing data were trimmed at Q25 with fastp and processed into clonotypes with MiXCR by TCRdb, which kept only in-frame beta chains. Each record represents a unique CDR3 protein, reported with the most common genes and DNA among its rows. For this sample the table gives hundreds of thousands of distinct CDR3 sequences, of which roughly two thirds were detected only once. Approximately 9.4% of the sample belongs to the ten largest clones.

Blood RNA was extracted from unsorted whole blood using TRIzol reagent, and germline DNA was obtained with the DNeasy Blood & Tissue kit. Material for sequencing was peripheral blood. Source of these receptors: a man aged 35-49 years with primary liver carcinoma and hepatitis B virus infection.

This clonotype came up once. Since a much larger clone is just one base distant, this may be a read error. The CDR3 loop is CVSTDPGTSFGDIQYF. The CDR3 coding sequence is TGTGTCAGCACCGACCCCGGGACTAGCTTCGGAGACATTCAGTACTTC. V and J are TRBV6-1 and TRBJ2-4, with 9 bases fitting TRBD2. Germline CDR1 and CDR2: MNHNS and SASEGT. The CDR3 contains 16 residues.

This clonotype was seen many times. V gene TRBV6-2 or TRBV6-3 combines with J gene TRBJ2-7; TRBD1 aligns across 10 bases. Germline V gene sequence: CDR1 MNHEY, CDR2 SVGEGT. The CDR3 has 15 amino acids. The ends lost 6 bases at V and 3 bases at J; junction bases unmatched: 8. The CDR3 loop is CASSLETGGLYEQYF. DNA for the CDR3: TGTGCCAGCAGCCTTGAGACAGGGGGCCTCTACGAGCAGTACTTC.

A word on this clonotype: One end of the junction varies from germline; a read error may be responsible. The chain has TRBV10-3 and TRBJ2-1; 11 positions agree with TRBD1. Germline-derived CDR1 and CDR2 are ENHRY and SYGVKD. CDR3 size: 16 residues. This chain's CDR3 is CATSELGTGGGTEQFF. The DNA for the CDR3 is TGTGCCACCAGTGAACTTGGGACAGGGGGAGGTACTGAGCAGTTCTTC.

Comment on this clonotype: A much larger clone is a single base away; this may be a read error. The chain combines TRBV11-1 with TRBJ2-1; D might be TRBD1 or TRBD2, each matching 6 bases. Germline CDR1 SGHAT, CDR2 FQDESV (reference sequence). The CDR3 is made up of 14 amino acids. The CDR3 DNA follows: TGTGCCAGCAGCTCCTTCCGGGGGCTCAATGAGAAGCTCTTC. Its translation is CASSSFRGLNEKLF.

V and J are TRBV30 and TRBJ2-1; 13 bases map to TRBD2. The CDR3 totals 15 residues. J was trimmed by 4 bases and V by 2 bases; bases with no gene match: 2. Germline V gene sequence: CDR1 GTSNPN, CDR2 SVGIG (reference sequence). The DNA for the CDR3 is TGTGCCTGGAGTCGGGGACTAGCGGGATACAATGAGCAGTTCTTC. It codes for CAWSRGLAGYNEQFF.

As to this clonotype: A read error may account for a junction end that differs from germline. This rearrangement joins TRBV5-1 to TRBJ2-3, with 10 positions matching TRBD1. The CDR3 spans 15 residues. From germline, CDR1 is SGHRS and CDR2 YFSETQ. CDR3 coding DNA: TGCGCCAGCAGCATGGGACAGGGGAGCACAGATGCGCAGTATTTT. Translated: CASSMGQGSTDAQYF.

This clonotype has at least ten counts. CDR3 in DNA: TGTGCCAGCTCACGACTAGCGGGAGACGAGCAGTACTTC. Translated, it gives CASSRLAGDEQYF. The V gene is TRBV18, the J gene TRBJ2-7; 12 positions match TRBD2. V trimming: 4 bases; J trimming: 5 bases; junction bases outside the gene matches: 0. Germline CDR1 and CDR2: KGHSH and LQKENI. The CDR3 has 13 residues.

This chain uses TRBV5-8 with TRBJ1-5; unclear D gene. This CDR3 is 15 amino acids long. The V gene's germline CDR1 is SGHTS and CDR2 YDEGEE. With 7 bases removed from V and 3 bases from J, the gap between germline ends came to 17 bases. In DNA form, the CDR3 reads TGTGCCAGCGAATACGGTGCAGGCAACAATCAGCCCCAGCATTTT. This encodes CASEYGAGNNQPQHF.

About this clonotype itself: At one end, the junction sequence differs from germline, possibly due to a read error. CDR3 protein: CANSEGGGGANVLTF. DNA of the CDR3: TGTGCCAACAGTGAAGGGGGAGGTGGGGCCAACGTCCTGACTTTC. V gene TRBV6-1 combines with J gene TRBJ2-6; D possibly uses TRBD1 or TRBD2 (6 bases each). There are 15 residues in the CDR3. Per germline, CDR1 MNHNS and CDR2 SASEGT.

Only one count was recorded for this clonotype. It may be a read error: a sequence one base away is much more abundant. Here the CDR3 omits its conserved ending phenylalanine or tryptophan, so a read error is the likely source. The gene calls are TRBV30 and TRBJ1-6, with unresolved D. V lost 5 bases, J lost 0 bases, and 8 bases lay in between. In germline, CDR1 is GTSNPN, CDR2 SVGIG (reference sequence). The CDR3 runs 14 residues. CDR3 sequence reads: CAWAPSSYNSPLHY. The DNA of the CDR3 is TGTGCCTGGGCCCCGAGCTCCTATAATTCACCCCTCCACTAT.

The table lists this clonotype with a few counts. The chain joins TRBV7-8 to TRBJ1-1; 8 bases map to TRBD1. Trimming cost V 5 bases and J 1 base; bases outside gene matches: 6. This CDR3 has 15 residues. Germline V gene data show CDR1 as SGHVS and CDR2 as FQNEAQ. This chain's CDR3 is CASSPYRGRNTEAFF. The CDR3 bases are TGTGCCAGCAGCCCCTACAGGGGGAGGAACACTGAAGCTTTCTTT.

In the case of this clonotype: One end of the junction does not line up with germline, which may come from a read error. The V gene is TRBV6-1, the J gene TRBJ2-7, with a weak D call TRBD2 (5 bases). There are 12 residues in the CDR3. CDR1 is MNHNS, CDR2 SASEGT, per germline. The CDR3 nucleotides read TGTGCCAGCATGGGGAGCTCCTACGAGCAACACTTC. Encoded protein: CASMGSSYEQHF.

The table lists this clonotype with many counts. The chain combines TRBV6-1 with TRBJ1-2; no firm D call. The CDR3 loop spans 16 amino acids. V was pared by 0 bases and J by 4 bases, with 15 bases between. The germline V gene has CDR1 MNHNS and CDR2 SASEGT. CDR3 region: CASSEASSRTAYGYTF. The CDR3 DNA reads as TGTGCCAGCAGTGAAGCATCCAGTCGGACCGCCTATGGCTACACCTTC.

With regard to this clonotype: Given a much more abundant clone one base away, this may be a read error. The CDR3 DNA reads as TGCGCCAGCAGCCAAGATCATGGCTACGAGGAGTACTTC. Its translation is CASSQDHGYEEYF. This chain connects TRBV4-2 to TRBJ2-7, with D hard to call. Germline V gives CDR1 LGHNA, CDR2 YNFKEQ. The CDR3 spans 13 residues.

Remarks on this clonotype: A much larger clone is a single base away; this may be a read error. V usage is TRBV4-3 and J usage is TRBJ1-2; D unresolved. The CDR3 runs to 14 residues. CDR1 is LGHNA and CDR2 is YSLEER in the germline V gene. The DNA of the CDR3 is TGCGCCAGCAGCCAAGATCTGGGCAGCTATGGCAACACCTTC. Its translation: CASSQDLGSYGNTF.

Turning to this clonotype: Mismatch with germline at one junction end may stem from a read error. The V gene is TRBV7-2, the J gene TRBJ2-2; the D gene could be TRBD1 or TRBD2 (5 bases each). From germline, CDR1 is SGHTA and CDR2 FQGNSA. The CDR3 is made up of 14 amino acids. The CDR3 reads CASMAGPITGELLF. In DNA form, the CDR3 reads TGTGCCAGCATGGCAGGGCCCATCACCGGGGAGCTGTTATTT. The full variable domain, with the rest looked up from reference TRBV7-2 and TRBJ2-2, is GAGVSQSPSNKVTEKGKDVELRCDPISGHTALYWYRQSLGQGLEFLIYFQGNSAPDKSGLPSDRFSAERTGGSVSTLTIQRTQQEDSAVYLCASMAGPITGELLFGEGSRLTVL.

Remarks on this clonotype: A read error may be the cause here, since a much bigger clone is one base away. Given the absence of the conserved phenylalanine or tryptophan at the CDR3 end, a read error is likely. This chain links TRBV30 with TRBJ2-2, with D hard to call. CDR1 GTSNPN and CDR2 SVGIG come from the germline V gene (reference sequence). V lost 8 bases and J lost 0, with 19 bases in between. The CDR3 sequence is 16 residues long. The chain's CDR3 is CAQSIGPSPNTGELFL. The DNA for the CDR3 is TGTGCCCAGTCTATCGGGCCCTCCCCGAACACCGGGGAGCTGTTTTTA.

Notes on this clonotype: Since a much larger clone is just one base distant, this may be a read error. The chain employs TRBV6-2 or TRBV6-3 and TRBJ2-1; 12 nucleotides line up with TRBD2. The V gene's germline CDR1 is MNHEY and CDR2 SVGEGT. The CDR3 has 14 amino acids. This chain's CDR3 is CAGSPRTSGEGEFF. CDR3 coding DNA: TGTGCCGGCAGTCCCCGGACTAGCGGGGAGGGCGAGTTCTTC.

As regards this clonotype: This may come from a read error, since a much larger clone is one base off. The chain is built from TRBV29-1 and TRBJ1-2, with TRBD1 identical over 9 bases. The ends lost 0 bases at V and 3 bases at J; junction bases unmatched: 5. Germline V gives CDR1 SQVTM, CDR2 ANQGSEA. The CDR3 is 15 amino acids. The chain's CDR3 is CSVEDWDRDDYGYTF. CDR3 nucleotides: TGCAGCGTTGAAGATTGGGACAGGGACGACTATGGCTACACCTTC.

This clonotype was observed a handful of times. The genes are TRBV28 and TRBJ1-4, with D uncertain. Trimming stripped 3 bases from V and 0 bases from J, with 11 bases between. The CDR3 spans 16 residues. CDR1 and CDR2 (germline): MDHEN, SYDVKM. The DNA of the CDR3 is TGTGCCAGCAGTTTTGAGTGGGAACCAACTAATGAAAAACTGTTTTTT. Protein sequence: CASSFEWEPTNEKLFF.

As to this clonotype: With a much larger clone just one base away, this may be a read error. The chain has TRBV4-3 and TRBJ2-2; D ambiguous. CDR3 length equals 15 residues. Per the germline V gene, CDR1 is LGHNA and CDR2 is YSLEER. The CDR3 is CTSSVLEGYSGELFF. In DNA, the CDR3 is TGCACCAGCAGCGTCCTAGAAGGGTATAGCGGGGAGCTGTTTTTT.

About this clonotype itself: A much larger clonotype is one base distant, so this may be a read error. Since no conserved phenylalanine or tryptophan closes the CDR3, a read error is the likely cause. The V and J genes are TRBV10-1 and TRBJ2-4; D perhaps matches TRBD2 (5 bases). V dropped 0 bases and J dropped 7 bases, with 10 bases sitting between them. The germline V gene has CDR1 WNHNN and CDR2 SYGVQD (reference sequence). This CDR3 spans 14 amino acids. CDR3 loop: CASSESTRGNIQYL. The CDR3 DNA is TGCGCCAGCAGTGAGTCAACCAGAGGGAACATTCAGTACTTA.

This sequence joins TRBV5-1 and TRBJ2-1; possibly TRBD1 or TRBD2 for D (5 bases each). Trimming pared 10 bases from V and 5 bases from J, leaving 19 bases between. The CDR3 has 14 amino acids. The germline CDR1 and CDR2 sequences are SGHRS and YFSETQ. The CDR3 DNA follows: TGCGCCGTCCGGGACGCCCGATTCGACAATGAGCAGTTCTTC. It specifies CAVRDARFDNEQFF.

V is TRBV11-2 and J is TRBJ2-6, with a tentative D call TRBD2 (6 bases). This CDR3 is built from 17 residues. The germline V gene encodes CDR1 SGHAT and CDR2 FQNNGV. V gave up 1 base and J gave up 3 bases, with 13 bases separating them. CDR3 in amino acids: CASSLGVRGFGANVLTF. In DNA, the CDR3 is TGTGCCAGCAGCTTAGGGGTACGGGGGTTTGGGGCCAACGTCCTGACTTTC.

On this clonotype itself: This may stem from a read error, because a much larger clone lies one nucleotide away. V gene TRBV6-6 combines with J gene TRBJ1-5; no definite D call. The CDR3 contains 13 residues. Germline CDR1 and CDR2: MNHNY and SVGAGI (reference sequence). The CDR3: CASSHSGTQPQHF. CDR3 nucleotide sequence: TGTGCCAGCAGTCACTCCGGAACTCAGCCCCAGCATTTT.

On this clonotype itself: It may be a read error: a sequence one base away is much more abundant. The CDR3 carries no conserved terminal phenylalanine or tryptophan, so it likely arises from a read error. The chain recombines TRBV4-3 with TRBJ2-1, with 10 bases that match TRBD2. Germline CDR1 LGHNA, CDR2 YSLEER. The CDR3 length is 16 residues. Unmatched junction bases numbered 10, after V lost 3 bases and J lost 8 bases. CDR3 region: CASSQSSGRNSDEQFL. The CDR3, as DNA: TGCGCCAGCAGCCAGAGTAGCGGGAGGAATTCGGATGAGCAGTTCCTC.

The table lists this clonotype with a few counts. This rearrangement joins TRBV5-1 to TRBJ2-3, with 10 bases identical to TRBD2. The CDR3 loop spans 16 amino acids. In germline, CDR1 is SGHRS, CDR2 YFSETQ. With V trimmed by 4 bases and J by 2 bases, 7 bases remained unmatched. The CDR3 spells CASSIGLAVTTDTQYF. The CDR3 DNA follows: TGCGCCAGCAGCATCGGACTAGCGGTCACCACAGATACGCAGTATTTT.

This clonotype occurred many times. CDR3 in amino acids: CASSLATAYEQYF. The CDR3 coding sequence is TGTGCCAGCAGTTTAGCCACGGCCTACGAGCAGTACTTC. The chain couples TRBV12-3 or TRBV12-4 to TRBJ2-7, with D unresolved. V was cut by 0 bases and J by 2 bases, with 5 bases left in between. The CDR3 is made up of 13 amino acids.

A note on this clonotype: A much larger clone differs by one base, so this may be a read error. This chain uses TRBV4-1 with TRBJ1-2; the D is unclear. The CDR3 is 12 amino acids. The germline V gene encodes CDR1 MGHRA and CDR2 YSYEKL. The CDR3 here is CANSQVGLGYTF. CDR3 sequence (DNA): TGCGCCAACAGCCAAGTAGGACTTGGCTACACCTTC.

Comment on this clonotype: A read error may be the cause here, since a much bigger clone is one base away. The chain couples TRBV12-5 to TRBJ2-1, with 15 bases lining up with TRBD2. V shed 8 bases, J shed 7 bases, and the junction held 9 bases outside the gene matches. The CDR3 runs to 16 residues. CDR1 LGHNT and CDR2 FRNRAP come from the germline V gene. CDR3 sequence (DNA): TGTGCTAGTCGTCTCGATGGGACTAGCGGGAGGAATGAGCAGTTCTTC. Its translation is CASRLDGTSGRNEQFF.